A single sample is the source of the 6 T cell receptor beta chains below, sequenced in a study of blood T cell repertoires in COVID-19. Repertoires were generated with immunoSEQ multiplex PCR, while TCRdb's copy carries only in-frame clones and drops some. Here the sample spans hundreds of thousands of clones, over 75% being singletons. Sample: PBMCs or T cells enriched from blood (not recorded which). These receptors originate from a young man who had recovered from COVID-19.

The V and J genes are TRBV18 and TRBJ2-7, with TRBD2 identical over 16 bases. This CDR3 is built from 16 residues. The J segment lost 7 bases and the V segment lost 2 bases, leaving 5 bases of the junction unmatched. Germline CDR1 reads KGHSH; CDR2 reads LQKENI. As DNA, the CDR3 is TGTGCCAGCTCACCAGCGGGACTAGCGGGAGGGAGGGAGCAGTACTTC. Protein: CASSPAGLAGGREQYF.

The CDR3 spells CAWSVERDEQYF. The CDR3 DNA reads TGTGCCTGGAGTGTAGAGAGGGACGAGCAGTACTTC. The rearrangement links TRBV30 to TRBJ2-7; TRBD2 might be the D (5 bases). This CDR3 region has 12 residues. The V gene's germline CDR1 is GTSNPN and CDR2 SVGIG (reference sequence). Trimming cost V 0 bases and J 5 bases, with 8 bases left between them.

The chain couples TRBV5-1 to TRBJ2-1; no clear D gene. This CDR3 comprises 12 residues. Per germline, CDR1 SGHRS and CDR2 YFSETQ. The V end was cut by 2 bases, the J end by 2 bases, with 2 bases between. The CDR3 nucleotides read TGCGCCAGCAGCTTCACCTACAATGAGCAGTTCTTC. It codes for CASSFTYNEQFF.

This clone was seen a handful of times. This chain uses TRBV10-3 with TRBJ1-1, with a tentative D call TRBD1 (5 bases). This CDR3 has 17 residues. Per germline, CDR1 ENHRY and CDR2 SYGVKD. Trimming pared 0 bases from V and 3 bases from J, leaving 17 bases between. In nucleotides, the CDR3 is TGTGCCATCAGTGAGTCGTTATCGGGGGGGACCGACACTGAAGCTTTCTTT. It encodes CAISESLSGGTDTEAFF.

The CDR3 DNA sequence: TGTGCCAGCAGCTTAACCAGTAGCGGGACGGGTAATGAGCAGTTCTTC. Its protein is CASSLTSSGTGNEQFF. The chain joins TRBV5-6 to TRBJ2-1; TRBD2 matches at 8 bases. V dropped 2 bases and J dropped 7; count of bases not matched to a gene: 11. Germline V CDR1 and CDR2: SGHDT, YYEEEE. The CDR3 has 16 amino acids.

J is TRBJ1-4 and V is TRBV19; D remains ambiguous. Germline V gene sequence: CDR1 LNHDA, CDR2 SQIVND (reference sequence). V was clipped by 4 bases and J by 7 bases, with 7 bases between them. The CDR3 covers 12 residues. The CDR3 region is CASSTHSEKLFF. The CDR3, as DNA: TGTGCCAGTAGTACCCACAGTGAAAAACTGTTTTTT.